This T cell receptor beta chain came from a study of blood T cell repertoires in COVID-19. The germline gives CDR1 MNHEY, CDR2 SVGEGT. This CDR3 is 17 amino acids long. Trimming at V came to 2 bases and at J to 0 bases, leaving 7 bases not matched to a gene. The assay was immunoSEQ multiplex PCR, and TCRdb's table has in-frame clones only and misses some. The sample lists 250,000 to 350,000 clones; roughly nine tenths were seen once. Seattle participants joined during active infection and were tracked over time. Sample: peripheral blood. The TCR was taken from a woman aged 30 to 39 with COVID-19, enrolled during active disease. This sequence joins TRBV6-2 or TRBV6-3 and TRBJ2-1; 7 bases fit TRBD2. The CDR3 reads CASSYPFRTSSYNEQFF. CDR3 nucleotides: TGTGCCAGCAGTTACCCATTTAGGACTAGCTCCTACAATGAGCAGTTCTTC.